These 5 T cell receptor beta chains were all obtained from the same sample, sequenced in a study of read filtering for tumor transcriptome and immune sequencing. This library used approximately 0.4 ug RNA and molecular barcoded adaptors spanning alpha/delta and beta/gamma chains. TCRdb re-called the reads with MiXCR, one entry per CDR3 protein. The sample yields about 130,000 distinct CDR3 sequences, under 15% seen once. Sequencing used a population of CD138-negative cells sorted from bone marrow. Receptors originate from a donor at least 40 years old with multiple myeloma.

The chain couples TRBV12-3 or TRBV12-4 to TRBJ2-2; 8 nucleotides agree with TRBD2. Losses at the gene ends were 2 bases for V and 0 bases for J; bases not matched to a gene: 5. The CDR3 covers 17 residues. CDR3 DNA sequence: TGTGCCAGCAGTTTAATCTCACTAGCGGCGAACACCGGGGAGCTGTTTTTT. It encodes CASSLISLAANTGELFF.

Regarding this clonotype: Mismatch with germline at one junction end may stem from a read error. The CDR3, as DNA: TGTGCCAGCAGTTGGGACGGGGAGTATTACAATGAGCAGCTCTTC. This translates into CASSWDGEYYNEQLF. V is TRBV7-2 and J is TRBJ2-1; D tentatively fits TRBD1 or TRBD2 (5 bases each). This CDR3 has 15 residues. Germline-derived CDR1 and CDR2 are SGHTA and FQGNSA.

The sample holds many counts of this clonotype. The CDR3 sequence: CASSLDFGRISTDTQYF. The CDR3 DNA sequence: TGTGCCAGCAGCTTAGACTTCGGCAGGATTAGCACAGATACGCAGTATTTT. The chain has TRBV11-1 and TRBJ2-3; D is uncertain. Trimming left V 1 base short and J 0 bases short, with 14 bases between. This CDR3 has 17 residues. The germline V gene encodes CDR1 SGHAT and CDR2 FQDESV (reference sequence). The full variable domain, with the rest looked up from reference TRBV11-1 and TRBJ2-3, is EAEVAQSPRYKITEKSQAVAFWCDPISGHATLYWYRQILGQGPELLVQFQDESVVDDSQLPKDRFSAERLKGVDSTLKIQPAELGDSAMYLCASSLDFGRISTDTQYFGPGTRLTVL.

This clonotype has ten or more counts. V is TRBV9 and J is TRBJ2-2; 8 positions match TRBD1. This CDR3 has 16 residues. Germline V lookup: CDR1 SGDLS, CDR2 YYNGEE. The junction had 5 bases not matched to a gene; V was cut back by 3 bases and J by 1 base. The CDR3 loop is CASSATGGRNTGELFF. In DNA, the CDR3 is TGTGCCAGCAGCGCTACAGGGGGAAGGAACACCGGGGAGCTGTTTTTT.

Only a few counts were recorded for this clonotype. The CDR3 nucleotides read TGTGCCAGCAGCCATCGGGAGCAGGTCACCGGGGAGCTGTTTTTT. Amino acid sequence: CASSHREQVTGELFF. The chain carries TRBV3-1 and TRBJ2-2; tentative D call: TRBD2 (6 bases). The V and J ends lost 3 bases and 4 bases respectively, with 12 bases between them. Germline V gives CDR1 LGHDT, CDR2 YNNKEL (reference sequence). The CDR3 is 15 residues long. The whole variable domain, filled in from reference TRBV3-1 and TRBJ2-2, reads DTAVSQTPKYLVTQMGNDKSIKCEQNLGHDTMYWYKQDSKKFLKIMFSYNNKELIINETVPNRFSPKSPDKAHLNLHINSLELGDSAVYFCASSHREQVTGELFFGEGSRLTVL.